The next 10 T cell receptor beta chains were all read from a single sample in a study of identical twins. MiXCR, run by TCRdb on the 5' RACE reads, gives a single entry per CDR3 protein. The data hold more than 400,000 distinct CDR3 sequences, with roughly 15% observed a single time. These data were also filed under a second study, of yellow fever vaccine responses in identical twins.

Sequencing was performed on CD4+ T cells sorted from blood. These TCRs come from a woman aged 18-29 years in good health.

V gene TRBV28 combines with J gene TRBJ2-6, with 11 bases lining up with TRBD1. V dropped 5 bases and J dropped 4; count of bases not matched to a gene: 10. CDR1 and CDR2 from the germline V gene are MDHEN and SYDVKM. CDR3 length equals 18 residues. In DNA form, the CDR3 reads TGTGCCAGCAGTGCCGCGGGACAGGGGGTGGAAGGGGCCAACGTCCTGACTTTC. Its translation is CASSAAGQGVEGANVLTF. Together with reference TRBV28 and TRBJ2-6, the CDR3 gives the full variable domain: DVKVTQSSRYLVKRTGEKVFLECVQDMDHENMFWYRQDPGLGLRLIYFSYDVKMKEKGDIPEGYSVSREKKERFSLILESASTNQTSMYLCASSAAGQGVEGANVLTFGAGSRLTVL.

This clonotype turned up a few times. Possible read error: a much larger clone is one base away. The V call is TRBV28, the J call TRBJ2-2, with 9 bases that match TRBD2. Germline V gene lookup returns CDR1 MDHEN and CDR2 SYDVKM. The CDR3 has 15 residues. V gave up 10 bases and J gave up 0 bases; unmatched junction bases: 6. The CDR3 bases are TGTGCCACCAGGCTAGCGGGAACGAACACCGGGGAGCTGTTTTTT. Translation: CATRLAGTNTGELFF.

This clonotype was recorded only once. V is TRBV6-4 and J is TRBJ1-5, with no clear D. CDR1 is MRHNA, CDR2 SNTAGT, per germline. CDR3 length equals 18 residues. CDR3 residues: CTICLGSGSTLSGQPQHF. The CDR3 coding sequence is TGTACCATCTGTTTAGGATCCGGCAGCACTCTTTCCGGTCAGCCCCAGCATTTT.

The chain uses TRBV7-9 and TRBJ2-3, with 9 nucleotides matching TRBD2. The germline V gene has CDR1 SEHNR and CDR2 FQNEAQ (reference sequence). V gave up 1 base and J gave up 10 bases; unmatched junction bases: 12. This CDR3 spans 16 amino acids. The CDR3 DNA sequence: TGTGCCAGCAGCTTAGGCCTTCAGGCTAGCGGGGAACCGCAGTATTTT. Amino acid sequence: CASSLGLQASGEPQYF.

The genes are TRBV18 and TRBJ2-7, with TRBD1 matching 7 bases. The V segment lost 5 bases and the J segment 4 bases; nucleotides outside the gene matches: 2. CDR1 and CDR2 (germline): KGHSH, LQKENI. The CDR3 contains 12 residues. The CDR3 loop is CASSGDRYEQYV. The CDR3 DNA sequence: TGTGCCAGCTCAGGGGACAGATACGAGCAGTACGTC.

The rearrangement links TRBV12-3 or TRBV12-4 to TRBJ1-2; D is unresolved. Trimming removed 2 bases at V and 8 bases at J, with 15 bases between. This CDR3 spans 14 amino acids. CDR3: CASSLIGPGSGYTF. The CDR3 bases are TGTGCCAGCAGTTTAATAGGACCAGGAAGCGGCTACACCTTC.

This clonotype was found many times. V and J are TRBV29-1 and TRBJ2-2, with 7 bases that match TRBD1. Germline CDR1 and CDR2: SQVTM and ANQGSEA. After removal of 7 bases from V and 6 bases from J, the junction contained 2 bases not matched to a gene. The CDR3 extends over 11 amino acids. CDR3 protein: CSAGQSGELFF. In DNA, the CDR3 is TGCAGCGCGGGACAGTCCGGGGAGCTGTTTTTT.

Worth noting for this clonotype: A read error may produce the germline difference seen at one junction end. The V call is TRBV6-1, the J call TRBJ2-1; the match to TRBD2 covers 8 bases. CDR1 is MNHNS and CDR2 is SASEGT in the germline V gene. CDR3 length: 15 residues. DNA of the CDR3: TGTGCTAGCACCTCCGGAGTAGCGGGGAGTAATGAGCAGTTCTTC. This encodes CASTSGVAGSNEQFF.

The chain employs TRBV2 and TRBJ2-7, with D possibly TRBD1 on 5 matching bases. The CDR3 runs 13 residues. Germline values: CDR1 SNHLY, CDR2 FYNNEI. V was pared by 7 bases and J by 5 bases, with 15 bases between. The CDR3 nucleotides read TGTGCCAGCAACAGACAGAGTACCAACGAGCAGTACTTC. The encoded protein is CASNRQSTNEQYF.

The chain couples TRBV5-1 to TRBJ2-1; 8 bases map to TRBD1. Germline trimming cut 3 bases from V and 4 bases from J; bases unmatched to any gene: 9. This CDR3 contains 16 residues. Germline V CDR1 and CDR2: SGHRS, YFSETQ. This chain's CDR3 is CASSSLVDREYNEQFF. The CDR3 DNA reads as TGCGCCAGCAGCTCGCTCGTGGACAGGGAATACAATGAGCAGTTCTTC. Combining the CDR3 with reference TRBV5-1 and TRBJ2-1 gives the whole variable domain KAGVTQTPRYLIKTRGQQVTLSCSPISGHRSVSWYQQTPGQGLQFLFEYFSETQRNKGNFPGRFSGRQFSNSRSEMNVSTLELGDSALYLCASSSLVDREYNEQFFGPGTRLTVL.